A single sample gave rise to the 3 T cell receptor beta chains below, sequenced in a study of identifying expanded T cells in peripheral blood. Profiled with immunoSEQ multiplex PCR; TCRdb holds only in-frame clones, not every one. The data show 75,000 to 90,000 clones, about 83% seen once. Specimen: blood. These receptors were obtained from a person aged 18 to 75 in good health.

This clone showed up just a few times. J is TRBJ2-1 and V is TRBV21-1; the table calls TRBD2, which could not be checked here. TRBV21-1 is tagged as a pseudogene. The CDR3 consists of 15 residues. The CDR3 sequence: CASSKGAGGPPEQFF. The CDR3 DNA reads as TGTGCCAGCAGCAAAGGGGCGGGAGGGCCCCCTGAGCAGTTCTTC.

This chain uses TRBV6-5 with TRBJ1-1; TRBD1 might be the D (5 bases). Per the germline V gene, CDR1 is MNHEY and CDR2 is SVGAGI. The V end lost 6 bases, the J end lost 3 bases, and 17 bases lay between the germline ends. The CDR3 runs 15 residues. The CDR3 DNA is TGTGCCAGCAGCCGCGTCAAGGGAGGGGACACTGAAGCTTTCTTT. It encodes CASSRVKGGDTEAFF.

V usage is TRBV7-2 and J usage is TRBJ2-2; D remains ambiguous. V dropped 1 base and J dropped 1 base, with 4 bases sitting between them. The CDR3 is made up of 14 amino acids. Germline V gene data show CDR1 as SGHTA and CDR2 as FQGNSA. The CDR3 reads CASSLVGNTGELFF. The CDR3 DNA reads TGTGCCAGCAGCTTAGTAGGGAACACCGGGGAGCTGTTTTTT.